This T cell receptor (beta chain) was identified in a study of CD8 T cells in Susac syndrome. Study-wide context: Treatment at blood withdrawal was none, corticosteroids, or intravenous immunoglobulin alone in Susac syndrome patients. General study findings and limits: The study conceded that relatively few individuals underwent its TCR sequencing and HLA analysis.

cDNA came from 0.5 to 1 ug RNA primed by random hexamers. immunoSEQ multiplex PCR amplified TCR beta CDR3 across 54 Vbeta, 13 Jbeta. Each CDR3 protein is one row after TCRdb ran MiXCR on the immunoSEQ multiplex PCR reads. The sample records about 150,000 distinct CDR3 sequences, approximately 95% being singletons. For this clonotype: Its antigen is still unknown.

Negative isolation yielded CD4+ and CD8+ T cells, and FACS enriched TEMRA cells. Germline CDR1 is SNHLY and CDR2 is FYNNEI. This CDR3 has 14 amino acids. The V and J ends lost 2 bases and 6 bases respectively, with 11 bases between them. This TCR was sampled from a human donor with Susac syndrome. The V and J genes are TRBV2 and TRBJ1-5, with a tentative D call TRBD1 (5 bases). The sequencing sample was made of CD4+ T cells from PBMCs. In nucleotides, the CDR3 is TGTGCCAGCAGTGAAAGTTCGGGGGGTCAGCCCCAGCATTTT. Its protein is CASSESSGGQPQHF.